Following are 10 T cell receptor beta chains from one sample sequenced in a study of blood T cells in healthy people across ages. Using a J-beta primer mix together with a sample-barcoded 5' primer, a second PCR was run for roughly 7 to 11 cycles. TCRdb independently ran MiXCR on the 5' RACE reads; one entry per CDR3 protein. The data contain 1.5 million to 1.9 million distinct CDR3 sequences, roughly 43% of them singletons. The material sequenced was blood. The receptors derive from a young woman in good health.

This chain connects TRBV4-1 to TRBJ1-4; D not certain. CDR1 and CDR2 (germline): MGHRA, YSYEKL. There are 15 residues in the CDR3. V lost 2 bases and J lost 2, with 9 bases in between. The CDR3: CASSQPTETNEKLFF. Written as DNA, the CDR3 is TGCGCCAGCAGCCAACCGACGGAGACTAATGAAAAACTGTTTTTT.

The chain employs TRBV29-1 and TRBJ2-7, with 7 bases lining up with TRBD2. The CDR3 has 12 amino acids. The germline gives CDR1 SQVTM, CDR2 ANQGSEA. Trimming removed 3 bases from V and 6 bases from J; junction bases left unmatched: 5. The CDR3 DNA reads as TGCAGCGTTGACGGGGGGATCGGCGAGCAGTACTTC. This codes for CSVDGGIGEQYF.

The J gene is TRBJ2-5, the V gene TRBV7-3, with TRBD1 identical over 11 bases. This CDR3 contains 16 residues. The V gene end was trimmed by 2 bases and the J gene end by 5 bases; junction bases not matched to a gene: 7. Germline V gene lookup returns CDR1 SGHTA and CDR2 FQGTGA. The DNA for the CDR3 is TGTGCCAGCAGCTTAGGACGGACAGGGGGCGGGGAGACCCAGTACTTC. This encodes CASSLGRTGGGETQYF.

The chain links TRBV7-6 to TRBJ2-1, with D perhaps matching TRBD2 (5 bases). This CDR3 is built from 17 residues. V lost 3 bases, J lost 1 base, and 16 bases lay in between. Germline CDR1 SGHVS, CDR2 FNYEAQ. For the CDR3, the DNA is TGTGCCAGCAGCTTTTCAGATCCGGAGGATTCCTACAATGAGCAGTTCTTC. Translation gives CASSFSDPEDSYNEQFF.

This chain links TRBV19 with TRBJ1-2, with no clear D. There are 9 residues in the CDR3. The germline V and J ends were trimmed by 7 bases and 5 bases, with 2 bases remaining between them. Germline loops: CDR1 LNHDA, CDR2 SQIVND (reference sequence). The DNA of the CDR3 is TGTGCCAGTACGTATGGCTACACCTTC. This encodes CASTYGYTF.

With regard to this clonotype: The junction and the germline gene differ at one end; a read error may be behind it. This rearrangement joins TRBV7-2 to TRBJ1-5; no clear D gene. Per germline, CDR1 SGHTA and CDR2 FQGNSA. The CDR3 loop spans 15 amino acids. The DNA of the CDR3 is TGTGCCAGCAGCTTCCCAGGCACTACTAATCGGCCCCAGCATTTT. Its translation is CASSFPGTTNRPQHF.

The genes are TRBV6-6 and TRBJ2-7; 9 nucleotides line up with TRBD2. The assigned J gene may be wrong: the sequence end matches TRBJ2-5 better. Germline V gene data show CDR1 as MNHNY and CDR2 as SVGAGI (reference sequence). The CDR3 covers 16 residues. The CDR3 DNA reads TGTGCCAGCAGTTACTCAATTAGCGGGAGCCTCGAGACCCAGTACTTC. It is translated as CASSYSISGSLETQYF.

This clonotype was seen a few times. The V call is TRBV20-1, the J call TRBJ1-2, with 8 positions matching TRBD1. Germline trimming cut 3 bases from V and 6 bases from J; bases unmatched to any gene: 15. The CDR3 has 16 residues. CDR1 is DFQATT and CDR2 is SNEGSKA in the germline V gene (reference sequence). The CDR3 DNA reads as TGCAGTGCTAGTTTCCGCGACAGGGGCCCTCGGAATGGCTACACCTTC. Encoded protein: CSASFRDRGPRNGYTF.

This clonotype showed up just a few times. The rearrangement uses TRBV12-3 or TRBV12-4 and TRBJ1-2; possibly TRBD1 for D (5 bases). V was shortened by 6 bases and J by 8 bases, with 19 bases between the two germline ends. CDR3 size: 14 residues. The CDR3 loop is CASSSAWGDGGYTF. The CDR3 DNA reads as TGTGCCAGCAGCAGTGCGTGGGGGGACGGGGGCTACACCTTC.

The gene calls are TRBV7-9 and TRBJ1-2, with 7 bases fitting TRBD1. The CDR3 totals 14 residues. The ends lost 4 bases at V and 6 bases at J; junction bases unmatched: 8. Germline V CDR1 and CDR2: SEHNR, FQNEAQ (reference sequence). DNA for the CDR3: TGTGCCAGCAGCTGGACCACAGGGGAAAATGGCTACACCTTC. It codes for CASSWTTGENGYTF.